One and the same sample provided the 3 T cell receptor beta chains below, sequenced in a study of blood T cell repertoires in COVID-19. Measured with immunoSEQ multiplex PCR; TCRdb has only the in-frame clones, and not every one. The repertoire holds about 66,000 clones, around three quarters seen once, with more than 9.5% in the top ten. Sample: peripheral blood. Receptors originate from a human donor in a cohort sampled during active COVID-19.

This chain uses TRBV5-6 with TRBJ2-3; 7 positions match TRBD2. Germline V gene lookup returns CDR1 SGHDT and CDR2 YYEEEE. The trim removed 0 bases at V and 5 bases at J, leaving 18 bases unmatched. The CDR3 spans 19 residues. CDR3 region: CASSLGRYIGLVGGDTQYF. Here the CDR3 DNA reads TGTGCCAGCAGCTTGGGCCGGTACATTGGACTAGTTGGCGGAGATACGCAGTATTTT.

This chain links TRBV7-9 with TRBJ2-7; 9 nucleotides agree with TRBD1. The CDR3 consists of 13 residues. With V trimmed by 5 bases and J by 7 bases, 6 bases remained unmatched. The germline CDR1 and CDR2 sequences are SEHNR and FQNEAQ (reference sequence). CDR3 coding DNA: TGTGCCAGCAGCCTCCGGACAGGGGTTGAGCAGTACTTC. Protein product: CASSLRTGVEQYF.

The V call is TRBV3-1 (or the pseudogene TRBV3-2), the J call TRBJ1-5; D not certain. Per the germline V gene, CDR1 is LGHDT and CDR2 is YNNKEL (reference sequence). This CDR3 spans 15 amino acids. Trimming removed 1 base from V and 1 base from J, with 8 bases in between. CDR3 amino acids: CASSQGFGSNQPQHF. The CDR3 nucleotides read TGTGCCAGCAGCCAAGGGTTCGGGAGCAATCAGCCCCAGCATTTT.